Listed below are T cell receptor beta chains from one sample, sequenced in a study of cytomegalovirus exposure and HLA in healthy donors. The assay was immunoSEQ multiplex PCR, and TCRdb's table has in-frame clones only and misses some. The table for this sample gives just over 50,000 clones. Sequencing was performed on PBMCs. The source is a woman aged 60-75 years in good health and CMV-seropositive. CDR3s include the opening cysteine and the closing phenylalanine or tryptophan. The D gene is left open where the match is weak. Clone size is stated in some rows and not others, as once, few, many or a class when expanded.

abundance: .
j_gene: TRBJ1-3
d_gene: .
v_gene: TRBV5-1
CDR3nt: TGCGCCAGCAGCTCGAGGACAGCCACCTCTGGAAACACCATATATTTT
CDR3aa: CASSSRTATSGNTIYF

abundance: .
j_gene: TRBJ1-1
d_gene: .
v_gene: TRBV18
CDR3nt: TGTGCCAGCTCACCAGTCAGGGGTACTGAAGCTTTCTTT
CDR3aa: CASSPVRGTEAFF

abundance: .
j_gene: TRBJ2-7
d_gene: .
v_gene: TRBV18
CDR3nt: TGTGCCAGCTCACCACCGGGGGGAGGCGAGCAGTACTTC
CDR3aa: CASSPPGGGEQYF

abundance: .
j_gene: TRBJ2-5
d_gene: .
v_gene: TRBV23-1
CDR3nt: TGCGCCAGCAGTCCAGCTGGAAGGGGGGGCGAAGAGACCCAGTACTTC
CDR3aa: CASSPAGRGGEETQYF

abundance: .
j_gene: TRBJ2-7
d_gene: .
v_gene: TRBV9
CDR3nt: TGTGCCAGCAGCGCCCTGGCGGGGGAGCAGTACTTC
CDR3aa: CASSALAGEQYF

abundance: .
j_gene: TRBJ2-6
d_gene: .
v_gene: TRBV14
CDR3nt: TGTGCCAGCAGCCAAGATTTGGGGAGCTCTGGGGCCAACGTCCTGACTTTC
CDR3aa: CASSQDLGSSGANVLTF

abundance: .
j_gene: TRBJ1-1
d_gene: .
v_gene: TRBV25-1
CDR3nt: TGTGCCAGCAGTGAATCCTACAGGAACACTGAAGCTTTCTTT
CDR3aa: CASSESYRNTEAFF

abundance: .
j_gene: TRBJ2-3
d_gene: TRBD1
v_gene: TRBV6-5
CDR3nt: TGTGCCAGCAGCTCCGGGACAGGGGACGATACGCAGTATTTT
CDR3aa: CASSSGTGDDTQYF

abundance: .
j_gene: TRBJ1-5
d_gene: .
v_gene: TRBV7-2
CDR3nt: TGTGCCAGCAGCCCCTCGGGGAACAATCAGCCCCAGCATTTT
CDR3aa: CASSPSGNNQPQHF

abundance: .
j_gene: TRBJ1-2
d_gene: TRBD1
v_gene: TRBV19
CDR3nt: TGTGCCAGTAGCGGGACAGGTGCTGTATACTATGGCTACACCTTC
CDR3aa: CASSGTGAVYYGYTF

abundance: .
j_gene: TRBJ1-1
d_gene: .
v_gene: TRBV4-3
CDR3nt: TGCGCCAGCAGCCAAAATCAGGGTGGAGGGACTGAAGCTTTCTTT
CDR3aa: CASSQNQGGGTEAFF

abundance: .
j_gene: TRBJ2-5
d_gene: .
v_gene: TRBV18
CDR3nt: TGTGCCAGCTCACCCCTACAGGGAGTTGGAAGGGAGACCCAGTACTTC
CDR3aa: CASSPLQGVGRETQYF

abundance: .
j_gene: TRBJ1-1
d_gene: TRBD1
v_gene: TRBV6-5
CDR3nt: TGTGCCAGCAGTTACTCGCACAGGGGGAGAACTGAAGCTTTCTTT
CDR3aa: CASSYSHRGRTEAFF

abundance: .
j_gene: TRBJ2-3
d_gene: .
v_gene: TRBV4-3
CDR3nt: TGCGCCAGCAGCCAAGATCGACTCGTTACTAGAGATACGCAGTATTTT
CDR3aa: CASSQDRLVTRDTQYF

abundance: .
j_gene: TRBJ2-7
d_gene: .
v_gene: TRBV20-1
CDR3nt: TGCAGTGCTAGGGGCGACTACGAGCAGTACTTC
CDR3aa: CSARGDYEQYF

abundance: .
j_gene: TRBJ1-5
d_gene: .
v_gene: TRBV6-1
CDR3nt: TGTGCCAGCGTGTGGGAGGGGGATAGCAATCAGCCCCAGCATTTT
CDR3aa: CASVWEGDSNQPQHF

abundance: .
j_gene: TRBJ2-1
d_gene: TRBD1
v_gene: TRBV6-5
CDR3nt: TGTGCCAGCAGGAAGGGACAGCCGGACAATGAGCAGTTCTTC
CDR3aa: CASRKGQPDNEQFF

abundance: .
j_gene: TRBJ2-3
d_gene: TRBD2
v_gene: TRBV5-5
CDR3nt: TGTGCCAGCAGCTTGTCTAGCGGGGGGTACGCGACAGATACGCAGTATTTT
CDR3aa: CASSLSSGGYATDTQYF

abundance: .
j_gene: TRBJ1-5
d_gene: TRBD1
v_gene: TRBV6-6
CDR3nt: TGTGCCAGCCGGACAGGGGTCAATCAGCCCCAGCATTTT
CDR3aa: CASRTGVNQPQHF

abundance: .
j_gene: TRBJ2-4
d_gene: TRBD1
v_gene: TRBV19
CDR3nt: TGTGCCAGTAGTATCGGGACAGGGGGTGAACTAGCCAAAAACATTCAGTACTTC
CDR3aa: CASSIGTGGELAKNIQYF

abundance: .
j_gene: TRBJ2-5
d_gene: .
v_gene: TRBV7-8
CDR3nt: TGTGCCAGCAGCCCAACCCAGTACTTC
CDR3aa: CASSPTQYF

abundance: .
j_gene: TRBJ1-5
d_gene: .
v_gene: TRBV6-5
CDR3nt: TGTGCCAGCAGTTACGGACAGTTCAATCAGCCCCAGCATTTT
CDR3aa: CASSYGQFNQPQHF

abundance: .
j_gene: TRBJ1-5
d_gene: .
v_gene: TRBV19
CDR3nt: TGTGCCAGTAGACGGACAGTGTATAGCAATCAGCCCCAGCATTTT
CDR3aa: CASRRTVYSNQPQHF

abundance: .
j_gene: TRBJ1-6
d_gene: TRBD1
v_gene: TRBV27
CDR3nt: TGTGCCAGCAGTCTAAGGGGACAGTCGAATTCACCCCTCCACTTT
CDR3aa: CASSLRGQSNSPLHF

abundance: .
j_gene: TRBJ1-6
d_gene: TRBD1
v_gene: TRBV7-2
CDR3nt: TGTGCCAGCAGCACCCGGACAGGGGGCCAGTCACCCCTACACTTT
CDR3aa: CASSTRTGGQSPLHF

abundance: .
j_gene: TRBJ1-1
d_gene: .
v_gene: TRBV7-6
CDR3nt: TGTGCCAGCAGCCGGGGACAGAACACTGAAGCTTTCTTT
CDR3aa: CASSRGQNTEAFF

abundance: .
j_gene: TRBJ1-2
d_gene: .
v_gene: TRBV2
CDR3nt: TGTGCCACCAACCTAGGAACAGGAACAGTCTATGGCTACACCTTC
CDR3aa: CATNLGTGTVYGYTF

abundance: .
j_gene: TRBJ2-5
d_gene: TRBD2
v_gene: TRBV7-6
CDR3nt: TGTGCCAGCAGCTCCGGACTAGCGGGGGTGCAAGAGACCCAGTACTTC
CDR3aa: CASSSGLAGVQETQYF

abundance: medium-sized
j_gene: TRBJ1-1
d_gene: .
v_gene: TRBV9
CDR3nt: TGTGCCAGCAGCGTAGCAGGGATGAACACTGAAGCTTTCTTT
CDR3aa: CASSVAGMNTEAFF

abundance: .
j_gene: TRBJ2-5
d_gene: .
v_gene: TRBV5-1
CDR3nt: TGCGCCAGCAGCTTGGACAGACCTCAAGAGACCCAGTACTTC
CDR3aa: CASSLDRPQETQYF

abundance: .
j_gene: TRBJ2-2
d_gene: TRBD1
v_gene: TRBV5-1
CDR3nt: TGCGCCAGCAGCGAGGGGACAGGGGGACCCGGGGAGCTGTTTTTT
CDR3aa: CASSEGTGGPGELFF

abundance: .
j_gene: TRBJ1-6
d_gene: .
v_gene: TRBV6-5
CDR3nt: TGTGCCAGCAGTTACCCGGGACTGAATTCACCCCTCCACTTT
CDR3aa: CASSYPGLNSPLHF

abundance: .
j_gene: TRBJ2-7
d_gene: TRBD1
v_gene: TRBV18
CDR3nt: TGTGCCAGCTCACCGACAGGGGATGTCTCCTACGAGCAGTACTTC
CDR3aa: CASSPTGDVSYEQYF

abundance: .
j_gene: TRBJ1-2
d_gene: .
v_gene: TRBV5-1
CDR3nt: TGCGCCAGCAGCACAGCCACCTTGGGGCAGAGCTATGGCTACACCTTC
CDR3aa: CASSTATLGQSYGYTF

abundance: .
j_gene: TRBJ2-1
d_gene: TRBD1
v_gene: TRBV5-1
CDR3nt: TGCGCCAGCAGCTTAATGGGAACAGGGGGTGATGAGCAGTTCTTC
CDR3aa: CASSLMGTGGDEQFF

abundance: .
j_gene: TRBJ2-7
d_gene: .
v_gene: TRBV7-9
CDR3nt: TGTGCCAGCAGCTTGACGGACAGTAACGAGCAGTACTTC
CDR3aa: CASSLTDSNEQYF

abundance: .
j_gene: TRBJ1-1
d_gene: .
v_gene: TRBV5-1
CDR3nt: TGCGCCAGCAGCTTGGCGTGGGGGGAGAACACTGAAGCTTTCTTT
CDR3aa: CASSLAWGENTEAFF

abundance: .
j_gene: TRBJ2-1
d_gene: TRBD2
v_gene: TRBV6-1
CDR3nt: TGTGCCAGCAGTGAAGAAAGGACTAGCGTGTACAATGAGCAGTTCTTC
CDR3aa: CASSEERTSVYNEQFF

abundance: .
j_gene: TRBJ2-6
d_gene: TRBD1
v_gene: TRBV5-1
CDR3nt: TGCGCCAGCAAGGACAGGGCCGGCTCTGGGGCCAACGTCCTGACTTTC
CDR3aa: CASKDRAGSGANVLTF

abundance: .
j_gene: TRBJ2-5
d_gene: TRBD2
v_gene: TRBV4-1
CDR3nt: TGCGCCAGCAGCCGGACTAGCGGGGGCCCGGCCCAGTACTTC
CDR3aa: CASSRTSGGPAQYF

abundance: .
j_gene: TRBJ2-3
d_gene: TRBD1
v_gene: TRBV28
CDR3nt: TGTGCCAGCAGCCCTGAGGGGGCGGCAGATACGCAGTATTTT
CDR3aa: CASSPEGAADTQYF

abundance: .
j_gene: TRBJ1-1
d_gene: .
v_gene: TRBV7-9
CDR3nt: TGTGCCAGCAGCTTAGAAGGGGGCACTGAAGCTTTCTTT
CDR3aa: CASSLEGGTEAFF

abundance: .
j_gene: TRBJ1-6
d_gene: TRBD1
v_gene: TRBV19
CDR3nt: TGTGCCAGTAGAACTATACCCGTTACAGGGGCCGGCTATAATTCACCCCTCCACTTT
CDR3aa: CASRTIPVTGAGYNSPLHF

abundance: .
j_gene: TRBJ2-5
d_gene: TRBD2
v_gene: TRBV5-1
CDR3nt: TGCGCCACCAGGCCAAGCGGGGGGACCCAAGAGACCCAGTACTTC
CDR3aa: CATRPSGGTQETQYF

abundance: .
j_gene: TRBJ2-7
d_gene: .
v_gene: TRBV4-1
CDR3nt: TGCGCCAGCAGCCAAGGCGAACAGAGCTCCTACGAGCAGTACTTC
CDR3aa: CASSQGEQSSYEQYF

abundance: .
j_gene: TRBJ1-2
d_gene: TRBD1
v_gene: TRBV9
CDR3nt: TGTGCCAGCAGCGCCCAGGGGGCTTATGGCTACACCTTC
CDR3aa: CASSAQGAYGYTF

abundance: .
j_gene: TRBJ1-4
d_gene: TRBD1
v_gene: TRBV29-1
CDR3nt: TGCAGCCCACCCCGGGACAGGGGGGCCGCAACTAATGAAAAACTGTTTTTT
CDR3aa: CSPPRDRGAATNEKLFF

abundance: .
j_gene: TRBJ1-1
d_gene: TRBD1
v_gene: TRBV6-1
CDR3nt: TGTGCCAGCAGTGAAGCAACAGGGGTAGTTGGCACTGAAGCTTTCTTT
CDR3aa: CASSEATGVVGTEAFF